This T cell receptor beta chain was sequenced for a study of shared clonotypes between healthy human individuals. Germline-derived CDR1 and CDR2 are SEHNR and FQNEAQ (reference sequence). This CDR3 has 19 residues. The V gene end was trimmed by 5 bases and the J gene end by 1 base; junction bases not matched to a gene: 15. Libraries were prepared by immunoSEQ multiplex PCR; TCRdb keeps only in-frame clonotypes and omits some of them. Here the sample spans more than 2,000,000 clones, about 92% being singletons. The chain has TRBV7-9 and TRBJ2-1, with 9 nucleotides matching TRBD2. Input material: naive CD4+ T cells from PBMCs. Subset here: CD45RA+ positively selected. The sequence derives from a man aged 18 to 29 in good health. Some clones in this sample may be carry-over from other donors' samples. As DNA, the CDR3 is TGTGCCAGCAGCCGCAACCTCCTAGCGGGATTTTTGTCCTACAATGAGCAGTTCTTC. Protein: CASSRNLLAGFLSYNEQFF.